A selection of T cell receptor beta chains follows, all from one sample in a study of cytomegalovirus exposure and HLA in healthy donors. TCRdb's table, derived via immunoSEQ multiplex PCR, lists solely in-frame clones and lacks some. This sample carries under 85,000 clones, approximately 95% of them seen once, and the ten largest clones take roughly 2%. The sample taken for sequencing was PBMCs. These receptors were taken from a woman younger than 30 in good health and CMV-seronegative. CDR3s include the opening cysteine and the closing phenylalanine or tryptophan. Each record gives: clone size, J gene, V gene, D gene, CDR3 length, CDR3 DNA, CDR3 protein. A D gene is named only where the DNA matches it firmly. Rows give clone size only sometimes, using once, few, many, or a class for an expanded clone.

size: .
J: TRBJ2-1
V: TRBV25-1
D: TRBD2
length: 18
DNA: TGTGCCAGCAGTACCTACGACGGGGAGGGCCCCATTCGGGCTGAGCAGTTCTTC
CDR3: CASSTYDGEGPIRAEQFF

size: .
J: TRBJ2-1
V: TRBV29-1
D: .
length: 13
DNA: TGCAGCGTTCAACAGGCAAGCTACAATGAGCAGTTCTTC
CDR3: CSVQQASYNEQFF

size: .
J: TRBJ1-2
V: TRBV6-6
D: TRBD1
length: 16
DNA: TGTGCCAGCAGTCAGGGACAGGCGATCACTAACTATGGCTACACCTTC
CDR3: CASSQGQAITNYGYTF

size: .
J: TRBJ2-7
V: TRBV5-5
D: .
length: 14
DNA: TGTGCCAGCAGCATGGGCCCGACAGCCTACGAGCAGTACTTC
CDR3: CASSMGPTAYEQYF

size: few
J: TRBJ1-2
V: TRBV5-1
D: TRBD1
length: 14
DNA: TGCGCCAGCAGCCCGGCGGACAGGGACTATGGCTACACCTTC
CDR3: CASSPADRDYGYTF

size: .
J: TRBJ1-1
V: TRBV28
D: .
length: 12
DNA: TGTGCCAGCGGAACAGGGAAGACTGAAGCTTTCTTT
CDR3: CASGTGKTEAFF

size: .
J: TRBJ2-2
V: TRBV9
D: .
length: 16
DNA: TGTGCCAGCAGCGTAGTGGGCAGCCGACCAACCGGGGAGCTGTTTTTT
CDR3: CASSVVGSRPTGELFF

size: .
J: TRBJ2-1
V: TRBV5-6
D: .
length: 18
DNA: TGTGCCAGCAGCTTGGTGGGGGCCGGGTCCAGGGGCGCAAATGAGCAGTTCTTC
CDR3: CASSLVGAGSRGANEQFF

size: .
J: TRBJ1-2
V: TRBV2
D: TRBD1
length: 13
DNA: TGTGCCAGCAGTCGACAGGGTGGCGATGGCTACACCTTC
CDR3: CASSRQGGDGYTF

size: .
J: TRBJ1-2
V: TRBV4-3
D: .
length: 15
DNA: TGCGCCAGCAGCCAAGAAGCCACAGGGCTATTCGGCTACACCTTC
CDR3: CASSQEATGLFGYTF

size: few
J: TRBJ2-1
V: TRBV11-2
D: TRBD2
length: 18
DNA: TGTGCCAGCAGCCCCCGGGGGCTTAGCGGGGGTCTAGGTGTTGAGCAGTTCTTC
CDR3: CASSPRGLSGGLGVEQFF

size: .
J: TRBJ1-1
V: TRBV5-4
D: .
length: 12
DNA: TGTGCCAGCAGCTTGCGGGGGGCTGAAGCTTTCTTT
CDR3: CASSLRGAEAFF

size: .
J: TRBJ2-6
V: TRBV2
D: .
length: 13
DNA: TGTGCCAGTTCTTCCTCTGGGGCCAACGTCCTGACTTTC
CDR3: CASSSSGANVLTF